Described below is a single T cell receptor (beta chain) sequence and its context. The data belong to a study of control samples from healthy donors and cancer patients. V was pared by 8 bases and J by 2 bases, with 4 bases of the junction left unmatched. The length of the CDR3 is 13 residues. Germline lookup yields CDR1 ENHRY and CDR2 SYGVKD. Data came from immunoSEQ multiplex PCR; TCRdb stores just in-frame clones and leaves some out. Of about 14,000 clones in the sample, 60% to 85% were seen once. V gene TRBV10-3 combines with J gene TRBJ1-2, with 8 bases identical to TRBD1. Specimen: formalin-fixed, paraffin-embedded tissue. This clonotype was obtained from a female donor with lung cancer. CDR3 amino acids: CAIGDRLNYGYTF. Here the CDR3 DNA reads TGTGCCATCGGGGACAGGCTAAACTATGGCTACACCTTC.